The clone carrying this TCR beta chain was seen more than once but under ten times. Its antigen is not identified. In TCRdb, the reads were re-called with MiXCR into one record per CDR3 protein. The profile covers about 160,000 distinct CDR3 sequences, with approximately 21% appearing a single time and roughly 25% taken by the ten largest. The data were taken from a study of T cell repertoires in cytomegalovirus infection. Across the study: As its CMV epitopes, the study selected recently identified HLA-C-restricted and well-studied HLA-B-restricted targets. Public TCR beta signature analysis indicated the presence of both CMV infection and matching HLA type.

Overall study results and limits: Dominating the ex vivo response were TCR beta clonotypes that were CMV-specific and HLA-C-restricted.

This CDR3 spans 15 amino acids. J lost 5 bases, V lost 8 bases, and 8 bases had no gene match. This sequence joins TRBV12-3 or TRBV12-4 and TRBJ2-5, with 13 bases identical to TRBD2. This TCR was recovered from a human donor in good health (CMV status not recorded). Some clones in this sample may be carry-over from other donors' samples. This material consisted of CD8+ T cells from cultured PBMCs, taken from culture after CMV antigen stimulation. CDR3 amino acids: CASARGLAGVETQYF. CDR3 DNA sequence: TGTGCCAGCGCCCGCGGACTAGCGGGGGTGGAGACCCAGTACTTC.